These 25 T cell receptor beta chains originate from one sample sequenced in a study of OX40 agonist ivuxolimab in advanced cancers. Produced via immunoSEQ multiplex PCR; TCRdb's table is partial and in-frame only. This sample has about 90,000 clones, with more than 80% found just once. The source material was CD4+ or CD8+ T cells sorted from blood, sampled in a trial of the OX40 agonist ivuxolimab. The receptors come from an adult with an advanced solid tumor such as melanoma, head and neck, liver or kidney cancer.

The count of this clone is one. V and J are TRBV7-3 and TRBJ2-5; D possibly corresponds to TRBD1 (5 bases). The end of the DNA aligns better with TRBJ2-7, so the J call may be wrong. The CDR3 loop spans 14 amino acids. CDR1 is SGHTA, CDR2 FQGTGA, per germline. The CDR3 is CASSLGGQSYEQYF. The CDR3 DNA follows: TGTGCCAGCAGCTTAGGCGGACAATCCTACGAGCAGTACTTC.

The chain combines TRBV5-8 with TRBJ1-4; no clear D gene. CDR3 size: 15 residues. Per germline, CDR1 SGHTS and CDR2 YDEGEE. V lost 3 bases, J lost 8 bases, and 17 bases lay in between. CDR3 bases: TGTGCCAGCAGCTCAGCAGTGGGTGGGGTCGAAAAACTGTTTTTT. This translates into CASSSAVGGVEKLFF.

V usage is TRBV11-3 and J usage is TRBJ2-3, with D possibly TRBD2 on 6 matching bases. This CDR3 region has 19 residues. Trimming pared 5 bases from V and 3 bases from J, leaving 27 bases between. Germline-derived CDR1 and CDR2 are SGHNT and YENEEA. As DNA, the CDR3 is TGTGCCAGCAGCCCTCCCTCGCGGTTTTTTAGCGGCCTAACAGATACGCAGTATTTT. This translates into CASSPPSRFFSGLTDTQYF. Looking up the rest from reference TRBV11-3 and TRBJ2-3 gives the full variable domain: EAGVVQSPRYKIIEKKQPVAFWCNPISGHNTLYWYLQNLGQGPELLIRYENEEAVDDSQLPKDRFSAERLKGVDSTLKIQPAELGDSAVYLCASSPPSRFFSGLTDTQYFGPGTRLTVL.

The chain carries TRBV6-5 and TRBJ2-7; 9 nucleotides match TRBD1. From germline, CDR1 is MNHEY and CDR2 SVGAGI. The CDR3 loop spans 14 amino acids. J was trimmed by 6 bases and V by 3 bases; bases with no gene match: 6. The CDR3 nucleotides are TGTGCCAGCAGTTATGGGACAGGGTTAGGCGAGCAGTACTTC. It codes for CASSYGTGLGEQYF.

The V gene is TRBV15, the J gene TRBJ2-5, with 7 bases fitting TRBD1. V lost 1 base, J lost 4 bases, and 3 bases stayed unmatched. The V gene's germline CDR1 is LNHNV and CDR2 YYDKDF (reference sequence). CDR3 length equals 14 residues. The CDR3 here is CATSRGPGGETQYF. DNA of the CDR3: TGTGCCACCAGCAGAGGGCCAGGGGGAGAGACCCAGTACTTC.

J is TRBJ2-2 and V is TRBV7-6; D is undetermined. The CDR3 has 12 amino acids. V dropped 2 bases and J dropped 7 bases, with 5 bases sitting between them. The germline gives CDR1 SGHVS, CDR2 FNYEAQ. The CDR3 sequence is CASSLIGGELFF. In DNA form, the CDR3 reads TGTGCCAGCAGCTTAATCGGCGGGGAGCTGTTTTTT.

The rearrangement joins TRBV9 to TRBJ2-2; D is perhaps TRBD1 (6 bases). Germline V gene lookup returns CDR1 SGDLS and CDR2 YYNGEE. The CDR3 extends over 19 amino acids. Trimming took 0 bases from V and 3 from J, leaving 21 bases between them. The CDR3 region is CASSVAWDNHRVDTGELFF. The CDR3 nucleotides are TGTGCCAGCAGCGTAGCCTGGGACAACCACCGGGTTGACACCGGGGAGCTGTTTTTT.

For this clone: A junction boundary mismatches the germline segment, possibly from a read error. DNA of the CDR3: TGTGCTAGCAGCCCCTGGGGGACCAAGTACCAAGAGACCCAGTACTTC. Amino acids: CASSPWGTKYQETQYF. The rearrangement links TRBV7-7 to TRBJ2-5, with D perhaps being TRBD1 or TRBD2 (5 bases each). The CDR3 runs 16 residues. Per germline, CDR1 SSHAT and CDR2 FNYEAQ (reference sequence).

For the CDR3, the DNA is TGCAGTGCACGGCGACAGGGCTACACCTTC. Protein: CSARRQGYTF. The chain recombines TRBV20-1 with TRBJ1-2; D might be TRBD1 (5 bases). This CDR3 is built from 10 residues. V lost 6 bases to trimming and J lost 8 bases, with 10 bases between them. Per germline, CDR1 DFQATT and CDR2 SNEGSKA (reference sequence).

CDR3 amino acids: CASSQVGTRRSTEAFF. The CDR3 coding sequence is TGCGCCAGCAGCCAAGTGGGGACGCGGAGGAGCACTGAAGCTTTCTTT. This chain links TRBV4-1 with TRBJ1-1; possible D gene TRBD1, 5 bases. Trimming pared 1 base from V and 4 bases from J, leaving 16 bases between. CDR1 MGHRA and CDR2 YSYEKL come from the germline V gene. This CDR3 region has 16 residues.

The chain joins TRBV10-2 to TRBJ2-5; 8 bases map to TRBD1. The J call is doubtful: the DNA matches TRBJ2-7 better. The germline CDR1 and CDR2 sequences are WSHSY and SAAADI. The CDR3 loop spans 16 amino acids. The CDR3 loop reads CASSEFGGQVIYEQYF. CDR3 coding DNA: TGCGCCAGCAGTGAATTTGGGGGACAGGTCATCTACGAGCAGTACTTC.

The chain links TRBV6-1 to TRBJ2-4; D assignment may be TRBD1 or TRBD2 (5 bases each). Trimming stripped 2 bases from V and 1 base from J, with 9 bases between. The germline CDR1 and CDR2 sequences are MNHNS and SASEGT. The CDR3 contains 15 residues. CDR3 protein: CASSELGVAKNIQYF. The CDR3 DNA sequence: TGTGCCAGCAGTGAACTGGGGGTGGCCAAAAACATTCAGTACTTC.

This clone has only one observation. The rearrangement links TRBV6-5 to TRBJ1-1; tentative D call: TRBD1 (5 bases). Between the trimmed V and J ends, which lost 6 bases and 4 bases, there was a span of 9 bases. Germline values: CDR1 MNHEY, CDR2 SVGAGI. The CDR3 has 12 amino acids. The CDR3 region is CASRSGGTEAFF. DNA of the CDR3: TGTGCCAGCAGATCCGGGGGCACTGAAGCTTTCTTT.

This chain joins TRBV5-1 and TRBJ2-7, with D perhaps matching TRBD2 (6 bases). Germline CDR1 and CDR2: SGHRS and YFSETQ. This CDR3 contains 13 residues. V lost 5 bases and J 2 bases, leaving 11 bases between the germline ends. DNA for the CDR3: TGCGCCAGCAGGGCGGGACCCGCCTACGAGCAGTACTTC. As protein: CASRAGPAYEQYF.

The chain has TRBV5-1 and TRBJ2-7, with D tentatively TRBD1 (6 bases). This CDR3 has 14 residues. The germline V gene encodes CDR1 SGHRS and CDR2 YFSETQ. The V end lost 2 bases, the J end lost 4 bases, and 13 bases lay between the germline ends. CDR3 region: CASSFRDTGYEQYF. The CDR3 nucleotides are TGCGCCAGCAGCTTCCGGGACACGGGTTACGAGCAGTACTTC.

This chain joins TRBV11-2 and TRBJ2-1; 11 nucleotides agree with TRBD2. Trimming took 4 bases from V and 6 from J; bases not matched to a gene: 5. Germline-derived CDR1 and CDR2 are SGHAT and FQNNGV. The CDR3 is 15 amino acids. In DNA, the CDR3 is TGTGCCAGCAGCTCGACTAGCGGGATACGCAATGAGCAGTTCTTC. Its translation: CASSSTSGIRNEQFF. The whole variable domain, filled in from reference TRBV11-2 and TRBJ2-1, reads EAGVAQSPRYKIIEKRQSVAFWCNPISGHATLYWYQQILGQGPKLLIQFQNNGVVDDSQLPKDRFSAERLKGVDSTLKIQPAKLEDSAVYLCASSSTSGIRNEQFFGPGTRLTVL.

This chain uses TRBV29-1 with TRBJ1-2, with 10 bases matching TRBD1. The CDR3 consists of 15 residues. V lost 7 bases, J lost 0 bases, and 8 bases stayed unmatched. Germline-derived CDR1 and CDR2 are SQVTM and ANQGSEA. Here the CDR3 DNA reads TGCAGCGGAGGGGGGACAGGGGTTTCTAACTATGGCTACACCTTC. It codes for CSGGGTGVSNYGYTF. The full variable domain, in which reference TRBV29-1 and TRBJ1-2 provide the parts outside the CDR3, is SAVISQKPSRDICQRGTSLTIQCQVDSQVTMMFWYRQQPGQSLTLIATANQGSEATYESGFVIDKFPISRPNLTFSTLTVSNMSPEDSSIYLCSGGGTGVSNYGYTFGSGTRLTVV.

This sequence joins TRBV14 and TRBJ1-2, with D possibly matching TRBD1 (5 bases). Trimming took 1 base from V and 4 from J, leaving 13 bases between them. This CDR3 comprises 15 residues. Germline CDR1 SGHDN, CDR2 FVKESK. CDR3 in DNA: TGTGCCAGCAGCCAAGGGGCAGGGCCTGGCTATGGCTACACCTTC. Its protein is CASSQGAGPGYGYTF.

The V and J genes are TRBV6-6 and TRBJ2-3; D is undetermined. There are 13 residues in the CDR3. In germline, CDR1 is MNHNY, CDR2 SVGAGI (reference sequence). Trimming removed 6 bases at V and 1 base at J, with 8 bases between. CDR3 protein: CASRILGTDTQYF. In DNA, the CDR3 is TGTGCCAGCAGAATCCTAGGCACAGATACGCAGTATTTT.

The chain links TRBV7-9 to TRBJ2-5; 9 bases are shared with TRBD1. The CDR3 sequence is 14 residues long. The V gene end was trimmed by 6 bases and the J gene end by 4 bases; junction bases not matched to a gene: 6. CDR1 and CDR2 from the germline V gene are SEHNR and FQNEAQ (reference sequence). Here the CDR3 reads CASSYDRGGETQYF. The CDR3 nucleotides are TGTGCCAGCAGTTACGACAGGGGGGGAGAGACCCAGTACTTC.

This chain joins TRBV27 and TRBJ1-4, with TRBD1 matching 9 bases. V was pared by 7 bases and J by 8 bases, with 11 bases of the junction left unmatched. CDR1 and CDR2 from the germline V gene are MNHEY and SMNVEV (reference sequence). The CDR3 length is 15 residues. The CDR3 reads CASTPSTGGREKLFF. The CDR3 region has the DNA TGTGCCAGCACCCCCTCGACAGGGGGTAGAGAAAAACTGTTTTTT. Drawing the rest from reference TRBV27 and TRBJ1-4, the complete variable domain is EAQVTQNPRYLITVTGKKLTVTCSQNMNHEYMSWYRQDPGLGLRQIYYSMNVEVTDKGDVPEGYKVSRKEKRNFPLILESPSPNQTSLYFCASTPSTGGREKLFFGSGTQLSVL.

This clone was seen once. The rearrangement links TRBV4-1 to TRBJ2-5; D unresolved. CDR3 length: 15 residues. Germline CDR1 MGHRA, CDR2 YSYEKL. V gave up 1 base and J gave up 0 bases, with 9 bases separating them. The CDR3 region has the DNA TGCGCCAGCAGCCAAGCCACCGTAAACCAAGAGACCCAGTACTTC. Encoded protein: CASSQATVNQETQYF.

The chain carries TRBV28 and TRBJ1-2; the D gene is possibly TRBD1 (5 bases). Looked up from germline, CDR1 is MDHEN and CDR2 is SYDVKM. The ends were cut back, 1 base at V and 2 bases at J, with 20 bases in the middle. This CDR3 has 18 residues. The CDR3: CASSLLEGPGQANYGYTF. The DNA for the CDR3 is TGTGCCAGCAGTTTATTAGAGGGCCCGGGGCAGGCGAACTATGGCTACACCTTC.

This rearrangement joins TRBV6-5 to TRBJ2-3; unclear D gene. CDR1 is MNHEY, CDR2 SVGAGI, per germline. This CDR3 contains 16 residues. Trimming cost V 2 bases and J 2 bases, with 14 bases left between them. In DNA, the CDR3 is TGTGCCAGCAGTTACGCCCACAGTTTTCCCACAGATACGCAGTATTTT. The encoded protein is CASSYAHSFPTDTQYF.

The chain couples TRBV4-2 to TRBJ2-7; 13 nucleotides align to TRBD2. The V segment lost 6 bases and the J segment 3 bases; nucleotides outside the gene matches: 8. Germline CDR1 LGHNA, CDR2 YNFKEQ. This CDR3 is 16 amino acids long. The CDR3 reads CASSPRTSGSIYEQYF. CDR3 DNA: TGTGCCAGCAGTCCCAGGACTAGCGGGAGTATCTACGAGCAGTACTTC.